Listed below are T cell receptor beta chains from one sample, sequenced in a study of a mutant IDH1 vaccine in newly diagnosed glioma. The table came from immunoSEQ multiplex PCR; TCRdb's copy has only in-frame clones and leaves some out. The sample holds about 15,000 clones, 85% to 90% seen once. The source was PBMCs, collected from a glioma patient treated with radiotherapy, temozolomide or both. All receptors derive from a woman aged 40 to 49 with glioma. Some clones in this sample may be carry-over from other donors' samples. Each CDR3 is given with its conserved first and last residue. A D gene is named only where the DNA matches it firmly. Rows give clone size only sometimes, using once, few, many, or a class for an expanded clone.

>TRBV6-1|.|.|TRBJ2-7
TGTGCCAGCAGTGACCTTTCGGCCTTCTACGAGCAGTACTTC
CASSDLSAFYEQYF
>TRBV29-1|TRBD1|.|TRBJ2-3
TGCAGCGTTGCGGCCTGGTGGGACAGGGGCTCCATGGATACGCAGTATTTT
CSVAAWWDRGSMDTQYF
>TRBV5-1|TRBD1|.|TRBJ2-3
TGCGCCAGCACCCCAGGGGGCGTCTTAGTTATGGATACGCAGTATTTT
CASTPGGVLVMDTQYF
>TRBV4-2|.|.|TRBJ2-7
TGTGCCAGCAGCCACCGGGGCGAGACCTACGAGCAGTACTTC
CASSHRGETYEQYF
>TRBV5-1|.|.|TRBJ1-6
TGCGCCAGCAGCACATTGTATAATTCACCCCTCCACTTT
CASSTLYNSPLHF
>TRBV6-1|TRBD2|.|TRBJ2-7
TGTGCCAGCAAGCGGGACTATTCATCCGAGCAGTACTTC
CASKRDYSSEQYF
>TRBV7-2|.|.|TRBJ1-1
TGTGCCAGCAGCCCCCCCGGGACACTGAACACTGAAGCTTTCTTT
CASSPPGTLNTEAFF
>TRBV5-1|.|.|TRBJ1-3
TGCGCCAGCAGCTTGTCCAGAGTCGGTACCATATATTTT
CASSLSRVGTIYF
>TRBV7-8|.|.|TRBJ2-1
TGTGCCAGCAGCTTACCGTCGGATGGGGTCCTCTCCTACAATGAGCAGTTCTTC
CASSLPSDGVLSYNEQFF
>TRBV2|.|.|TRBJ2-2
TGTGCCAGCAGTCGGGGGCCTACCACCGGGGAGCTGTTTTTT
CASSRGPTTGELFF
>TRBV5-1|TRBD1|.|TRBJ1-6
TGCGCCAGCAGCTATACAGACAGGGGTAATTCACCCCTCCACTTT
CASSYTDRGNSPLHF
>TRBV7-3|.|.|TRBJ1-3
TGTGCCAGCAGCTTAACCCCCGGTATCTCTGGAAACACCATATATTTT
CASSLTPGISGNTIYF
>TRBV6-5|.|.|TRBJ1-2
TGTGCCAGCAGTTCCCCGTCCCTTAACTATGGCTACACCTTC
CASSSPSLNYGYTF
>TRBV5-4|TRBD2|.|TRBJ2-3
TGTGCCAGCAGCTTGGAACTAGCGGACACAGATACGCAGTATTTT
CASSLELADTDTQYF
>TRBV1|.|.|TRBJ1-2
TGCACCAGCAGATTAATGGGTGTGCGAAAGACCTATGGCTACACCTTC
CTSRLMGVRKTYGYTF
>TRBV29-1|TRBD1|.|TRBJ2-7
TGCAGCGTTGAAGATCGGGGACAGGAGGCGAGAGAGCAGTACTTC
CSVEDRGQEAREQYF
>TRBV13|TRBD2|.|TRBJ2-7
TGTGCCAGCAGCTCAACGCTAGCGGGAGAGGGCGAGCAGTACTTC
CASSSTLAGEGEQYF
>TRBV25-1|.|once|TRBJ2-5
TGTGCCAGCAGTGAATGGGCTGAACAAGAGACCCAGTACTTC
CASSEWAEQETQYF
>TRBV10-3|TRBD2|.|TRBJ2-3
TGTGCCACCAACCATCAGCGGGGGCGCACAGATACGCAGTATTTT
CATNHQRGRTDTQYF
>TRBV5-1|.|once|TRBJ2-1
TGCGCCAGCAGCTTGAAGTTTAGCTACTCCTACAATGAGCAGTTCTTC
CASSLKFSYSYNEQFF
>TRBV9|.|.|TRBJ1-5
TGTGCCAGCGGGGGTCTTAATCAGCCCCAGCATTTT
CASGGLNQPQHF
>TRBV4-2|TRBD1|.|TRBJ2-3
TGTGCCAGCAGCCAGCCCACGGGACAGGGGGCAGATACGCAGTATTTT
CASSQPTGQGADTQYF
>TRBV6-5|.|.|TRBJ1-1
TGTGCCAGCAGCCCAGGACGGTTGAACACTGAAGCTTTCTTT
CASSPGRLNTEAFF
>TRBV9|.|.|TRBJ2-3
TGTGCCAGCAGCTCAGTAGGACAGCACACAGATACGCAGTATTTT
CASSSVGQHTDTQYF
>TRBV18|TRBD2|.|TRBJ2-7
TGTGCCAGCTCACCAGTCGGGGGGGCATCTCACTACGAGCAGTACTTC
CASSPVGGASHYEQYF
>TRBV30|.|.|TRBJ1-3
TGTGCCTGGGAAACAGGTTTTTCTGGAAACACCATATATTTT
CAWETGFSGNTIYF
>TRBV7-9|TRBD2|.|TRBJ2-3
TGTGCCAGCAGCTTCGCGGGGGGGGTAGATACGCAGTATTTT
CASSFAGGVDTQYF
>TRBV5-5|.|.|TRBJ1-1
TGTGCCAGCAGCTCCGGCTGGGGGAACACTGAAGCTTTCTTT
CASSSGWGNTEAFF